The 23 T cell receptor beta chains below all came from one sample that was sequenced in a study of blood T cells in healthy people across ages. Primers used in a second PCR of about 6 to 11 cycles were a sample-barcoded 5' primer and a J-beta primer mix. TCRdb recomputed calls from the 5' RACE reads with MiXCR, one row per CDR3 protein. The sample includes about 540,000 distinct CDR3 sequences, around 24% of them seen just once. These data were also filed under a second study, of T cells of mothers and their children.

Sequenced input: blood. These receptors were obtained from a boy aged 5-17 years in good health.

The sample holds a few counts of this clonotype. The CDR3 region is CASSQRTGRYGYTF. The CDR3 coding sequence is TGCGCCAGCAGCCAAAGGACAGGTCGCTATGGCTACACCTTC. The chain joins TRBV4-3 to TRBJ1-2; TRBD1 matches 7 bases. Per germline, CDR1 LGHNA and CDR2 YSLEER. There are 14 residues in the CDR3. V gave up 2 bases and J gave up 4 bases; unmatched junction bases: 4.

The rearrangement uses TRBV2 and TRBJ2-3; unclear D gene. V gave up 3 bases and J gave up 5 bases, with 9 bases separating them. CDR3 length: 13 amino acids. Germline assignment: CDR1 SNHLY and CDR2 FYNNEI. The CDR3 coding sequence is TGTGCCAGCAGTGAGGAAAGTCAAGATACGCAGTATTTT. This codes for CASSEESQDTQYF.

This chain uses TRBV5-6 with TRBJ2-3, with a tentative D call TRBD2 (6 bases). V lost 10 bases, J lost 2 bases, and 14 bases lay in between. CDR3 length: 13 amino acids. Looked up from germline, CDR1 is SGHDT and CDR2 is YYEEEE. The CDR3 nucleotides read TGTGCCGGCCGGGACTTCTCCACAGATACGCAGTATTTT. This encodes CAGRDFSTDTQYF.

The table lists this clonotype with a few counts. The rearrangement links TRBV29-1 to TRBJ2-7; 7 bases match TRBD2. CDR1 and CDR2 (germline): SQVTM, ANQGSEA. This CDR3 is built from 13 residues. V was pared by 8 bases and J by 0 bases, with 7 bases of the junction left unmatched. The CDR3 DNA sequence: TGCAGCCCCACTCTAGCGGTCTCCTACGAGCAGTACTTC. The encoded protein is CSPTLAVSYEQYF.

The V and J genes are TRBV29-1 and TRBJ1-3, with D tentatively TRBD1 (6 bases). Germline V lookup: CDR1 SQVTM, CDR2 ANQGSEA. V lost 7 bases and J lost 2, with 15 bases in between. The CDR3 covers 14 residues. CDR3: CSGKQGNTGNTIYF. The CDR3 DNA follows: TGCAGCGGAAAACAGGGTAATACTGGAAACACCATATATTTT.

This CDR3 is CASKNPGHLSNQPQHF. Here the CDR3 DNA reads TGTGCCAGCAAGAATCCGGGACACCTTAGCAATCAGCCCCAGCATTTT. This sequence joins TRBV6-2 or TRBV6-3 and TRBJ1-5; D is perhaps TRBD1 (6 bases). The germline V and J ends were trimmed by 7 bases and 0 bases, with 16 bases remaining between them. The CDR3 loop spans 16 amino acids. Looked up from germline, CDR1 is MNHEY and CDR2 is SVGEGT.

The rearrangement uses TRBV5-6 and TRBJ2-7, with 11 bases identical to TRBD2. The J segment lost 3 bases and the V segment lost 3 bases, leaving 2 bases of the junction unmatched. The CDR3 spans 14 residues. Per the germline V gene, CDR1 is SGHDT and CDR2 is YYEEEE. In nucleotides, the CDR3 is TGTGCCAGCAGCTCGACTAGCGGGGTCTACGAGCAGTACTTC. As protein: CASSSTSGVYEQYF.

This clonotype turned up a few times. The J gene is TRBJ2-3, the V gene TRBV7-2; D unclear. Germline V gene data show CDR1 as SGHTA and CDR2 as FQGNSA. The germline V and J ends were trimmed by 1 base and 2 bases, with 4 bases remaining between them. The length of the CDR3 is 13 residues. The CDR3 region has the DNA TGTGCCAGCAGCTTAGACCACACAGATACGCAGTATTTT. It translates to CASSLDHTDTQYF.

This clonotype occurred a few times. J is TRBJ2-7 and V is TRBV12-3 or TRBV12-4; D might be TRBD1 (5 bases). V lost 6 bases to trimming and J lost 5 bases, with 17 bases between them. The length of the CDR3 is 14 residues. The CDR3 sequence: CASSGPGNGNEQYF. DNA for the CDR3: TGTGCCAGCAGCGGACCAGGGAACGGCAACGAGCAGTACTTC.

The CDR3 sequence: CASSVGVDYEQYF. The CDR3 DNA reads TGTGCCAGCAGCGTAGGGGTGGATTACGAGCAGTACTTC. The V and J genes are TRBV9 and TRBJ2-1; no reliable D call. The end of the DNA aligns better with TRBJ2-7, so the J call may be wrong. Germline assignment: CDR1 SGDLS and CDR2 YYNGEE. This CDR3 spans 13 amino acids.

The rearrangement links TRBV18 to TRBJ1-5; TRBD1 agrees at 8 bases. With V trimmed by 3 bases and J by 3 bases, 4 bases remained unmatched. The germline V gene encodes CDR1 KGHSH and CDR2 LQKENI. The CDR3 has 15 residues. CDR3 loop: CASSPGQGANQPQHF. CDR3 DNA sequence: TGTGCCAGCTCACCCGGACAGGGTGCCAATCAGCCCCAGCATTTT.

This clonotype was picked up many times. This chain links TRBV27 with TRBJ2-1, with D possibly TRBD2 on 7 matching bases. The CDR3 is 15 amino acids. Trimming took 2 bases from V and 0 from J, leaving 8 bases between them. CDR1 MNHEY and CDR2 SMNVEV come from the germline V gene (reference sequence). The CDR3 region has the DNA TGTGCCAGCAGTTTACGGGGGGCCTCCTACAATGAGCAGTTCTTC. Its translation is CASSLRGASYNEQFF.

This chain uses TRBV20-1 with TRBJ2-7; tentative D call: TRBD1 (6 bases). Germline CDR1 reads DFQATT; CDR2 reads SNEGSKA (reference sequence). The CDR3 consists of 12 residues. In nucleotides, the CDR3 is TGCAGGGCCTCAGGGGACTCCTACGAGCAGTACTTC. Amino acid sequence: CRASGDSYEQYF.

The chain combines TRBV7-2 with TRBJ1-4; 9 bases match TRBD1. Germline-derived CDR1 and CDR2 are SGHTA and FQGNSA. This CDR3 comprises 13 residues. J gave up 7 bases and V 5 bases, and 2 bases lay outside the gene matches. CDR3 sequence: CASSADRGEKLFF. The DNA of the CDR3 is TGTGCCAGCAGCGCGGACAGGGGTGAAAAACTGTTTTTT.

This clonotype was seen more than once but under ten times. The rearrangement uses TRBV9 and TRBJ2-1; 8 nucleotides align to TRBD2. Germline lookup yields CDR1 SGDLS and CDR2 YYNGEE. This CDR3 has 16 residues. V gave up 2 bases and J gave up 4 bases; unmatched junction bases: 8. Written as DNA, the CDR3 is TGTGCCAGCAGCGTTAGCGGGGCCCAGAGTTACAATGAGCAGTTCTTC. It codes for CASSVSGAQSYNEQFF. Based on the CDR3 plus reference TRBV9 and TRBJ2-1, the full variable domain is DSGVTQTPKHLITATGQRVTLRCSPRSGDLSVYWYQQSLDQGLQFLIQYYNGEERAKGNILERFSAQQFPDLHSELNLSSLELGDSALYFCASSVSGAQSYNEQFFGPGTRLTVL.

The chain joins TRBV4-1 to TRBJ2-1; TRBD2 agrees at 8 bases. Germline-derived CDR1 and CDR2 are MGHRA and YSYEKL. This CDR3 region has 16 residues. V was clipped by 2 bases and J by 4 bases; unmatched bases: 7. The CDR3 is CASSQRSGTVYNEQFF. Here the CDR3 DNA reads TGCGCCAGCAGCCAACGTAGCGGGACCGTTTACAATGAGCAGTTCTTC.

The V call is TRBV5-4, the J call TRBJ2-1; D might be TRBD2 (6 bases). The CDR3 spans 19 residues. V lost 4 bases and J lost 7, with 30 bases in between. Germline V gives CDR1 SGHNT, CDR2 YYREEE (reference sequence). CDR3 sequence reads: CASSRIIRGFSRILNEQFF. The DNA of the CDR3 is TGTGCCAGCAGCCGTATTATACGGGGGTTCTCCCGAATTCTTAATGAGCAGTTCTTC.

The chain uses TRBV20-1 and TRBJ2-5; 9 bases are a match to TRBD2. The J call could be wrong; TRBJ2-7 is a better fit for the DNA end. Germline V lookup: CDR1 DFQATT, CDR2 SNEGSKA (reference sequence). The CDR3 has 16 amino acids. The CDR3, as DNA: TGCAGTGCTAGAGATCCCGGGGGGACTAGCTTCTACGAGCAGTACTTC. Protein sequence: CSARDPGGTSFYEQYF.

The chain recombines TRBV7-3 with TRBJ2-1; D may be TRBD2 (7 bases). CDR1 SGHTA and CDR2 FQGTGA come from the germline V gene. V shed 5 bases and J shed 6 bases, with 17 bases lying between them. The CDR3 consists of 15 residues. CDR3 DNA: TGTGCCAGCAGCCCCGACGGGGGGCGGGGCAATGAGCAGTTCTTC. Its protein product is CASSPDGGRGNEQFF.

V gene TRBV3-1 combines with J gene TRBJ2-1; D not certain. This CDR3 is 14 amino acids long. Looked up from germline, CDR1 is LGHDT and CDR2 is YNNKEL (reference sequence). Trimming took 1 base from V and 5 from J, leaving 9 bases between them. This CDR3 reads CASSQARSDNEQFF. CDR3 in DNA: TGTGCCAGCAGCCAAGCAAGGTCGGACAATGAGCAGTTCTTC.

This chain joins TRBV29-1 and TRBJ2-5, with 7 bases aligning to TRBD2. The J call may be in error: the DNA end matches TRBJ2-1 better. Germline values: CDR1 SQVTM, CDR2 ANQGSEA. This CDR3 is built from 19 residues. As DNA, the CDR3 is TGCAGCGTTGATGGTGGGGGGAGGGCCGGTATTGCCCCATTCGGTGAGCAGTTCTTC. It specifies CSVDGGGRAGIAPFGEQFF.

In this sample, this clonotype turned up a few times. The chain uses TRBV2 and TRBJ2-5, with D perhaps matching TRBD1 (6 bases). This CDR3 is 14 amino acids long. Trimming took 4 bases from V and 2 from J, leaving 11 bases between them. The V gene's germline CDR1 is SNHLY and CDR2 FYNNEI. CDR3 nucleotide sequence: TGTGCCAGCAGTGTAGTCAGGGGTCAAGAGACCCAGTACTTC. This encodes CASSVVRGQETQYF.

The CDR3 DNA follows: TGTGCCAGCGCCGATCTAGCCCCCGGGGAGCTGTTTTTT. Protein: CASADLAPGELFF. The chain combines TRBV6-2 or TRBV6-3 with TRBJ2-2; TRBD2 is a possible D gene (5 bases). The germline V gene encodes CDR1 MNHEY and CDR2 SVGEGT. V was clipped by 8 bases and J by 6 bases, with 13 bases between them. The length of the CDR3 is 13 residues.